The sequence of this T cell receptor (beta chain) was determined in a study of Ad26.COV2.S vaccination and SARS-CoV-2 variants. The assay was immunoSEQ multiplex PCR, and TCRdb's table has in-frame clones only and misses some. The data show around 500,000 clones, around 89% seen once. Per the germline V gene, CDR1 is SGHAT and CDR2 is FQNNGV. This CDR3 has 12 residues. V was shortened by 5 bases and J by 2 bases, with 5 bases between the two germline ends. The treatment denotes: roughly 18 received Ad26.COV2.S at low or high dose, single or two shots; roughly 5 received placebo; per-sample allocation not given. Sampling occurred on day 63 after the first vaccine or placebo injection.

The chain joins TRBV11-2 to TRBJ2-3; no firm D call. The specimen was peripheral blood, collected in a trial of Ad26.COV2.S vaccine versus placebo. This TCR derives from a person between 18 and 65 years old who received the Ad26.COV2.S COVID-19 vaccine or a placebo. CDR3 nucleotide sequence: TGTGCCAGCAGCCAGACCACAGATACGCAGTATTTT. Protein product: CASSQTTDTQYF.